One sample yielded the 2 T cell receptor beta chains listed below, sequenced in a study of blood T cell repertoires in COVID-19. Profiling relied on immunoSEQ multiplex PCR, and the TCRdb table lists in-frame clones only, not all of them. The sample lists roughly 87,000 clones, 86% occurring once. The sequenced material came from peripheral blood. The receptor source for this set is a man aged 45-65 years with active COVID-19.

The J gene is TRBJ1-5, the V gene TRBV6-4; 7 bases map to TRBD1. Germline CDR1 is MRHNA and CDR2 is SNTAGT. The CDR3 length is 13 residues. J lost 6 bases, V lost 6 bases, and 5 bases had no gene match. CDR3 sequence reads: CASSQGEGQPQHF. CDR3 sequence (DNA): TGTGCCAGCAGCCAGGGGGAAGGTCAGCCCCAGCATTTT.

This chain uses TRBV4-1 with TRBJ1-1, with 10 bases fitting TRBD1. CDR3 size: 16 residues. V dropped 4 bases and J dropped 0; count of bases not matched to a gene: 5. Germline CDR1 is MGHRA and CDR2 is YSYEKL. The CDR3 DNA is TGCGCCAGCAGCCTCGACAGGGGGCTTCTGAACACTGAAGCTTTCTTT. Protein sequence: CASSLDRGLLNTEAFF.